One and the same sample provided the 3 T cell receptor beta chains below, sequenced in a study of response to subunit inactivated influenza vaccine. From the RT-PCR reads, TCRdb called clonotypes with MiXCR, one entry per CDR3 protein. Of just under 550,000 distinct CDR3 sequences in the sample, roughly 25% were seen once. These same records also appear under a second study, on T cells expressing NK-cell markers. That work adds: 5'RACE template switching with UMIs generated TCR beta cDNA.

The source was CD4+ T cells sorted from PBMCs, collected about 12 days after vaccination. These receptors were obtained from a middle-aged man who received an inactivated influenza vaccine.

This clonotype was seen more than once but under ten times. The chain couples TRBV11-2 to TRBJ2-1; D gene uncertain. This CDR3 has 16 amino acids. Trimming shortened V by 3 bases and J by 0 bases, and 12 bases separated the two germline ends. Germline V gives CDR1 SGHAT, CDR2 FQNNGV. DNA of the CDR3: TGTGCCAGCAGCTTTCACCACTCGAGCTCCTACAATGAGCAGTTCTTC. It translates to CASSFHHSSSYNEQFF.

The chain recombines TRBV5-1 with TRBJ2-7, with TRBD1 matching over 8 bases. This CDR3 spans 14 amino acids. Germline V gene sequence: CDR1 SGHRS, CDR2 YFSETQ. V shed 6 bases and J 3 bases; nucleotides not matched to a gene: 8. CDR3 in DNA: TGCGCCAGCACAACGGGACAGGCTAACTACGAGCAGTACTTC. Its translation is CASTTGQANYEQYF. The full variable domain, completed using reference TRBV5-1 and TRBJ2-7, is KAGVTQTPRYLIKTRGQQVTLSCSPISGHRSVSWYQQTPGQGLQFLFEYFSETQRNKGNFPGRFSGRQFSNSRSEMNVSTLELGDSALYLCASTTGQANYEQYFGPGTRLTVT.

The CDR3 coding sequence is TGCAGCGTTGGAGGGACAGGCGGACCCTATGGCTACACCTTC. Its translation is CSVGGTGGPYGYTF. The rearrangement uses TRBV29-1 and TRBJ1-2, with TRBD1 matching 8 bases. This CDR3 comprises 14 residues. The V and J ends lost 4 bases and 4 bases, in that order; junction bases with no gene match: 8. Germline V CDR1 and CDR2: SQVTM, ANQGSEA.